This TCR beta chain was documented in a study of cytomegalovirus exposure and HLA in healthy donors. The V gene's germline CDR1 is SGHDT and CDR2 YYEEEE. Trimming removed 3 bases at V and 3 bases at J, with 7 bases between. The CDR3 length is 12 residues. The PCR was carried out with 60 Vbeta primers and 13 Jbeta primers. TCRdb keeps only in-frame clones here, not all; method: immunoSEQ multiplex PCR. The sample holds 90,000 to 120,000 clones, over 75% seen once. The sequence derives from a young man in good health and CMV-seronegative. This sequence joins TRBV5-6 and TRBJ2-7; no clear D gene. The sequenced sample consisted of PBMCs. CDR3 loop: CASSSRNYEQYF. Here the CDR3 DNA reads TGTGCCAGCAGCTCGAGGAACTACGAGCAGTACTTC.